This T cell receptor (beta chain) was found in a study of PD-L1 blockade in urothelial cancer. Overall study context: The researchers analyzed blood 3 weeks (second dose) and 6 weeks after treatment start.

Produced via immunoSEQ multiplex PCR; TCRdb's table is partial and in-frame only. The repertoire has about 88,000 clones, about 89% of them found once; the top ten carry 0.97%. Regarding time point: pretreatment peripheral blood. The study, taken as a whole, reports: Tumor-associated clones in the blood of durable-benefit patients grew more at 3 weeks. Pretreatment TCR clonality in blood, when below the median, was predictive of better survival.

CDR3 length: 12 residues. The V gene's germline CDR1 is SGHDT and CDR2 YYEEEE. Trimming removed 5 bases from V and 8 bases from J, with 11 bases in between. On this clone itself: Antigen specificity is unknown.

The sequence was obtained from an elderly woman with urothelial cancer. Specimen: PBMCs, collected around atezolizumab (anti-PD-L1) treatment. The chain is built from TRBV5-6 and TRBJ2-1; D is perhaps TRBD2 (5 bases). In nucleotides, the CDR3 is TGTGCCAGCAGTCGCTCGGACTATGAGCAGTTCTTC. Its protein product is CASSRSDYEQFF.